The clone carrying this T cell receptor beta chain was recorded many times. No antigen is known for it. The lymph nodes were axillary draining lymph nodes from breast cancer patients. TCRdb called the multiplex PCR reads again in MiXCR, with one record for every CDR3 protein. The profile covers some 170,000 distinct CDR3 sequences, with about 33% appearing a single time and 3% to 4.5% taken by the ten largest. The sample belongs to a study of breast tumors, draining lymph nodes, adjacent tissues. Study observations and caveats: Tumors had less TCR diversity than lymph nodes, more than nontumor tissue. Findings are consistent with lymph node origin and intratumoral expansion of most tumor T cells. Data only fit, rather than demonstrated, lymph node origin of most tumor T cells. Tumor and nontumor repertoires were significantly more similar in luminal-like than in basal-like breast cancer.

Germline CDR1 is KGHSY and CDR2 is FQNENV. The CDR3 is 14 residues long. V was trimmed by 4 bases and J by 5 bases, leaving 14 bases between them. What was sequenced was axillary lymph node tissue. The rearrangement uses TRBV16 and TRBJ1-2; possibly TRBD1 for D (6 bases). The source is a female donor with breast cancer. Some clones in this sample may be carry-over from other donors' samples. The CDR3 here is CASSRPDSLYGYTF. CDR3 coding DNA: TGTGCCAGCAGCCGGCCGGACAGTCTTTATGGCTACACCTTC.